One sample yielded the 19 T cell receptor beta chains listed below, sequenced in a study of blood T cell repertoires in COVID-19. Clones were sequenced by immunoSEQ multiplex PCR, and TCRdb holds only the in-frame ones, with some missing. The table shows over 110,000 clones, with approximately 84% occurring only once. The sequenced material came from PBMCs or T cells enriched from blood (not recorded which). Receptor source: a man aged 45-65 years in a cohort exposed to, infected with or recovered from COVID-19 (not recorded which).

The chain employs TRBV5-4 and TRBJ2-7; a weak D match, TRBD2 (7 bases). The CDR3 totals 16 residues. Deletions cut 2 bases from V and 0 bases from J, with 15 bases between. Germline CDR1 SGHNT, CDR2 YYREEE (reference sequence). The CDR3 nucleotides read TGTGCCAGCAGCTTCCGAAGCGGGACACACTCCTACGAGCAGTACTTC. It translates to CASSFRSGTHSYEQYF. The whole variable domain, remainder taken from reference TRBV5-4 and TRBJ2-7, is ETGVTQSPTHLIKTRGQQVTLRCSSQSGHNTVSWYQQALGQGPQFIFQYYREEENGRGNFPPRFSGLQFPNYSSELNVNALELDDSALYLCASSFRSGTHSYEQYFGPGTRLTVT.

The J gene is TRBJ2-1, the V gene TRBV2, with 11 bases matching TRBD2. The CDR3 consists of 19 residues. Germline V lookup: CDR1 SNHLY, CDR2 FYNNEI. V lost 0 bases and J lost 2; bases outside the gene matches: 9. CDR3 sequence (DNA): TGTGCCAGCAGTGAAGCGCTGGCTAGCGGGGGGCCGCCCTACAATGAGCAGTTCTTC. It yields the protein CASSEALASGGPPYNEQFF.

This chain joins TRBV6-1 and TRBJ1-1; D perhaps matches TRBD1 (5 bases). Trimming removed 0 bases at V and 7 bases at J, with 12 bases between. This CDR3 contains 14 residues. The germline V gene encodes CDR1 MNHNS and CDR2 SASEGT. CDR3 sequence reads: CASSEAYGRVEAFF. Here the CDR3 DNA reads TGTGCCAGCAGTGAAGCGTATGGCAGGGTTGAAGCTTTCTTT.

This clone was recorded only once. The chain recombines TRBV27 with TRBJ2-1, with 8 nucleotides matching TRBD2. Germline V gene lookup returns CDR1 MNHEY and CDR2 SMNVEV (reference sequence). The CDR3 spans 17 residues. Germline trimming cut 0 bases from V and 7 bases from J; bases unmatched to any gene: 11. The CDR3 loop reads CASSLSGWSGSLNEQFF. In DNA form, the CDR3 reads TGTGCCAGCAGTTTATCGGGTTGGAGCGGGAGTTTAAATGAGCAGTTCTTC.

V gene TRBV30 combines with J gene TRBJ1-2; D is unresolved. V was shortened by 5 bases and J by 0 bases, with 7 bases between the two germline ends. The germline V gene encodes CDR1 GTSNPN and CDR2 SVGIG (reference sequence). The CDR3 spans 12 residues. CDR3 in amino acids: CAWERANYGYTF. For the CDR3, the DNA is TGTGCCTGGGAACGAGCTAACTATGGCTACACCTTC.

This clone was counted once. V gene TRBV10-2 combines with J gene TRBJ2-7; 7 positions agree with TRBD2. The germline V gene has CDR1 WSHSY and CDR2 SAAADI. The V gene end was trimmed by 0 bases and the J gene end by 5 bases; junction bases not matched to a gene: 7. This CDR3 has 15 amino acids. The CDR3: CASSESGAGADEQYF. CDR3 nucleotide sequence: TGCGCCAGCAGTGAGTCAGGGGCGGGAGCGGACGAGCAGTACTTC.

This clone was recorded only once. The gene calls are TRBV5-5 and TRBJ1-6; D is ambiguous. The CDR3 totals 15 residues. V was cut by 0 bases and J by 3 bases, with 7 bases left in between. Germline assignment: CDR1 SGHKS and CDR2 YYEKEE (reference sequence). The CDR3 DNA sequence: TGTGCCAGCAGCTTGGGGCAGGTCTATAATTCACCCCTCCACTTT. This gives the protein CASSLGQVYNSPLHF.

The chain joins TRBV7-2 to TRBJ1-1; D may be TRBD1 (5 bases). This CDR3 contains 17 residues. CDR1 is SGHTA and CDR2 is FQGNSA in the germline V gene. V was clipped by 5 bases and J by 0 bases, with 19 bases between them. The CDR3 spells CASSPRLVGGMNTEAFF. The CDR3 DNA sequence: TGTGCCAGCAGCCCCCGGCTCGTTGGGGGGATGAACACTGAAGCTTTCTTT.

V is TRBV15 and J is TRBJ1-2; D might be TRBD1 (6 bases). The CDR3 length is 17 residues. Germline V CDR1 and CDR2: LNHNV, YYDKDF (reference sequence). The V and J ends lost 0 bases and 0 bases respectively, with 14 bases between them. Written as DNA, the CDR3 is TGTGCCACCAGCAGAGATGCAGGACAGTTGCCTAACTATGGCTACACCTTC. Translated, it gives CATSRDAGQLPNYGYTF.

There are a few counts of this clone. This rearrangement joins TRBV27 to TRBJ1-2; possibly TRBD1 for D (6 bases). Trimming shortened V by 0 bases and J by 4 bases, and 6 bases separated the two germline ends. The CDR3 contains 13 residues. Germline V lookup: CDR1 MNHEY, CDR2 SMNVEV (reference sequence). CDR3 DNA sequence: TGTGCCAGCAGTTTATCGGGGGCCTATGGCTACACCTTC. Translation gives CASSLSGAYGYTF.

This chain uses TRBV7-2 with TRBJ2-7; 7 bases map to TRBD1. The V gene's germline CDR1 is SGHTA and CDR2 FQGNSA. The junction had 11 bases not matched to a gene; V was cut back by 6 bases and J by 3 bases. The CDR3 contains 15 residues. Written as DNA, the CDR3 is TGTGCCAGCAGTCCTGCCGGACAGGTAATCTACGAGCAGTACTTC. Translation: CASSPAGQVIYEQYF.

The chain recombines TRBV4-2 with TRBJ2-5; a possible D gene is TRBD2 (7 bases). The V gene's germline CDR1 is LGHNA and CDR2 YNFKEQ. CDR3 length: 13 residues. Trimming took 3 bases from V and 5 from J, leaving 10 bases between them. The CDR3 DNA is TGTGCCAGCAGCCAGTCGGGGGGCGAGACCCAGTACTTC. Translating gives CASSQSGGETQYF.

The CDR3 DNA follows: TGTGCCAGCAGCTTAAGCCCCAGCGGGGCCGCCTACAATGAGCAGTTCTTC. Its translation is CASSLSPSGAAYNEQFF. The chain links TRBV11-2 to TRBJ2-1, with 7 bases lining up with TRBD2. The germline gives CDR1 SGHAT, CDR2 FQNNGV. V lost 2 bases, J lost 2 bases, and 9 bases stayed unmatched. The CDR3 runs 17 residues.

V gene TRBV28 combines with J gene TRBJ1-2; D is unclear. The CDR3 loop spans 13 amino acids. V lost 2 bases, J lost 1 base, and 5 bases lay in between. CDR1 MDHEN and CDR2 SYDVKM come from the germline V gene. CDR3 in DNA: TGTGCCAGCAGTTTAAAACTTAACTATGGCTACACCTTC. It codes for CASSLKLNYGYTF.

V and J are TRBV7-2 and TRBJ2-2, with 13 nucleotides matching TRBD2. This CDR3 is built from 17 residues. V was clipped by 4 bases and J by 5 bases; unmatched bases: 7. Germline CDR1 is SGHTA and CDR2 is FQGNSA. The CDR3 coding sequence is TGTGCCAGCAGCTCGGGACTAGCGGGGACAGCAACCGGGGAGCTGTTTTTT. It codes for CASSSGLAGTATGELFF.

The chain joins TRBV9 to TRBJ2-1; D is undetermined. Germline V gives CDR1 SGDLS, CDR2 YYNGEE. The CDR3 sequence is 18 residues long. V was trimmed by 0 bases and J by 0 bases, leaving 16 bases between them. DNA of the CDR3: TGTGCCAGCAGCGTAGTTGTAGGAGTTGACGCCTCCTACAATGAGCAGTTCTTC. The encoded protein is CASSVVVGVDASYNEQFF.

J is TRBJ1-1 and V is TRBV15; a weak D match, TRBD1 (5 bases). Germline CDR1 and CDR2: LNHNV and YYDKDF (reference sequence). This CDR3 comprises 15 residues. Trimming cost V 3 bases and J 5 bases, with 16 bases left between them. The CDR3 reads CATSSRQPPRTEAFF. The CDR3 DNA reads as TGTGCCACCAGCAGCAGACAGCCCCCCAGGACTGAAGCTTTCTTT.

V gene TRBV5-6 combines with J gene TRBJ2-5; TRBD2 matches 8 bases. Trimming took 2 bases from V and 5 from J; bases not matched to a gene: 11. CDR3 length equals 16 residues. Germline V gives CDR1 SGHDT, CDR2 YYEEEE. The CDR3 spells CASSLSQRGRGETQYF. DNA for the CDR3: TGTGCCAGCAGCTTATCACAGCGGGGGAGAGGGGAGACCCAGTACTTC.

The rearrangement uses TRBV10-3 and TRBJ2-3; D gene uncertain. The V and J ends lost 2 bases and 1 base respectively, with 16 bases between them. This CDR3 contains 17 residues. The germline gives CDR1 ENHRY, CDR2 SYGVKD. CDR3 in amino acids: CAISELERVDGTDTQYF. The DNA for the CDR3 is TGTGCCATCAGTGAGCTAGAGAGAGTTGATGGCACAGATACGCAGTATTTT.